The source of this TCR beta chain is a study of graft-versus-host responses after intestinal transplantation (dated by TCRdb to the early 2020s). With regard to the full study: Recipients received multivisceral, liver-intestinal, or isolated intestinal transplants. To identify alloreactive clones, pre-transplant mixed lymphocyte reaction products were sequenced and then compared with unstimulated pre-transplant donor and recipient T cells. Of the roughly 25 intestinal transplant recipients enrolled in the cohort, one of whom was a retransplant, a few patients without pretransplant specimens were excluded. Every recipient was given anti-thymocyte globulin induction, then maintenance tacrolimus and steroids for around three years. Graft-versus-host and host-versus-graft alloreactive T cell clones were tracked in the graft, circulation and bone marrow after intestinal transplantation using bulk TCR-beta CDR3 sequencing. A peak of at least 4% donor T cells among recipient peripheral blood mononuclear cells was the definition used for donor T cell macrochimerism. Rather than going through the commercial service, samples from a few later patients were sequenced in-house on an Illumina MiSeq and processed with MiXCR. Paper-wide results and their limitations: High GvH to HvG T cell clonal ratios were observed in the allografts of patients with donor T cell macrochimerism. Conclusions were limited by the relatively low number and heterogeneity of intestinal transplant patients. Early after transplant, peak levels of circulating GvH clones were found to be associated with declines in HvG clones. GvH clones turned up in recipient bone marrow, with some appearing earlier in ileal mucosa or blood, a pattern consistent with an intestinal mucosal origin.

In the first month after transplant, blood samples were collected up to 4 times, and after that at least monthly when available. Concerning this clone itself: Its recognized antigen is unknown. No much larger clonotype is one base removed from it; base qualities were not supplied.

Measured from the cysteine to the phenylalanine, the CDR3 is 15 residues long. The only DNA kept is the CDR3, 45 bases in frame from the first base. Germline trimming amounts to 4 bases on V and 3 bases on J, with 3 as the count of junction bases outside the gene matches. Sequences MNHNY (CDR1) and SVGAGI (CDR2) are obtained from the germline V gene (reference sequence). The library was obtained by the immunoSEQ multiplex PCR assay. High-throughput TCR-beta CDR3 sequencing of genomic DNA from most patients was performed by Adaptive Biotechnologies. The study's processing was this. Adaptive's ImmunoSEQ software supplied the TCR sequencing data for around 19 patients, while MiXCR and VDJtools were used to process a few other patients. CDR3 nucleotide sequences shared by donor and recipient were removed because the origin of these sequences could not be assigned. At least 2-fold expansion over unstimulated cells and a minimum CFSE-low frequency of 0.002% (template counts) or 0.001% (read counts) were required for clones to be classified as alloreactive. Clones were considered mappable if detected in sequenced pre-transplant spleen, lymph node, or MLR CFSE-low populations of the donor or recipient. The cumulative frequency of alloreactive clones was calculated as a percentage of all sequences, weighted by copy number. Sourced from immuneACCESS, this table was stored by TCRdb with only in-frame sequences that have V and J called. A share of the clones is absent; for the studies checked, an unresolved V gene accounts for under half, and the remainder has no known explanation. The V and J calls and clone size are taken from that table; D and trimming were inferred from the DNA. The sample table shows fewer than 75,000 clones, and 85% to 90% are seen once. The ten largest clones capture around 1.5% of the sample.

The clonotype comes from a human patient who received an intestinal transplant, so some T cells may come from the graft donor. Here the chain combines TRBV6-6 and TRBJ2-2; 9 bases in between match TRBD1. The sample consisted of PBMCs, taken 26 days after transplant. The CDR3 protein is CASSWDREDTGELFF. The sequenced DNA is TGTGCCAGCAGTTGGGACAGGGAGGACACCGGGGAGCTGTTTTTT.